A selection of T cell receptor beta chains follows, all from one sample in a study of T cells in localized non-small cell lung cancer. The method was immunoSEQ multiplex PCR; TCRdb's version includes in-frame clones alone and lacks a portion of them. Of 35,000 to 45,000 clones in the sample, about 90% were seen once. Specimen: peripheral blood, collected before any cancer treatment. These receptors came from a female donor over 55 with stage I squamous cell lung carcinoma. Each CDR3 is given with its conserved first and last residue. The order of the fields is CDR3 protein, CDR3 DNA, V gene, clone size, D gene, J gene. A D gene is named only where the DNA matches it firmly. For some rows the clone size is stated as once, few or many, or as a class when expanded; others skip it.

CDR3: CSARDRAEQYF
DNA: TGCAGTGCTAGAGACAGGGCTGAGCAGTACTTC
V: TRBV20-1
size: .
D: .
J: TRBJ2-7

CDR3: CASIGQGANTQYF
DNA: TGTGCCAGCATCGGCCAGGGGGCGAATACGCAGTATTTT
V: TRBV5-6
size: .
D: TRBD1
J: TRBJ2-3

CDR3: CASSRDRDGLETQYF
DNA: TGTGCCAGTAGTCGGGACAGGGACGGGTTAGAGACCCAGTACTTC
V: TRBV19
size: .
D: TRBD1
J: TRBJ2-5

CDR3: CASSHPLGGGEQYF
DNA: TGCGCCAGCAGCCACCCCCTGGGAGGGGGCGAGCAGTACTTC
V: TRBV4-1
size: .
D: .
J: TRBJ2-7

CDR3: CATSRKDRVRPGANVLTF
DNA: TGTGCCACCAGCAGGAAGGACAGGGTACGACCGGGGGCCAACGTCCTGACTTTC
V: TRBV15
size: .
D: TRBD1
J: TRBJ2-6

CDR3: CASSPLGSGRASGELFF
DNA: TGTGCCAGCAGCCCCCTTGGGAGCGGGAGGGCCAGCGGGGAGCTGTTTTTT
V: TRBV11-2
size: .
D: TRBD2
J: TRBJ2-2

CDR3: CASSRQSSGGRQTEAFF
DNA: TGTGCCAGCTCACGTCAATCTTCCGGGGGGCGTCAAACTGAAGCTTTCTTT
V: TRBV18
size: .
D: .
J: TRBJ1-1

CDR3: CASSRGGQGEAFF
DNA: TGTGCCAGCAGCCGGGGGGGACAGGGTGAAGCTTTCTTT
V: TRBV5-4
size: .
D: TRBD1
J: TRBJ1-1

CDR3: CASSIAGAGETQYF
DNA: TGTGCCAGTAGTATAGCGGGGGCGGGGGAGACCCAGTACTTC
V: TRBV19
size: .
D: .
J: TRBJ2-5

CDR3: CASSREQGNTIYF
DNA: TGTGCCAGCAGCCGAGAACAGGGAAACACCATATATTTT
V: TRBV5-6
size: once
D: .
J: TRBJ1-3

CDR3: CASSSLPGNQPQHF
DNA: TGTGCCAGTAGTAGCCTGCCGGGCAATCAGCCCCAGCATTTT
V: TRBV19
size: .
D: .
J: TRBJ1-5